This T cell receptor beta chain was recovered during a study of Graves' ophthalmopathy and Graves' hyperthyroidism (dated by TCRdb to 2017 to 2018). As for the study more broadly: Peripheral blood was collected before any treatment was given, at the time of initial diagnosis. The study used signatures of the TCR beta repertoire to tell Graves' ophthalmopathy apart from Graves' hyperthyroidism and to predict which patients would progress to ophthalmopathy. In total, over 130 blood samples were TCR-sequenced: approximately 40 ophthalmopathy, approximately 80 hyperthyroidism and some 17 hyperthyroidism-to-ophthalmopathy patients. To explore V-J signatures that distinguish ophthalmopathy from hyperthyroidism, a discovery set of about a hundred patients was enrolled, made up of around 40 with ophthalmopathy and under 65 with stable hyperthyroidism. The independent validation cohort included 18 to 20 hyperthyroidism patients plus 17 patients who later progressed from hyperthyroidism to ophthalmopathy. In roughly 6 hyperthyroidism patients, T-cell repertoires of thyroid tissue and blood were compared. After sampling, hyperthyroidism patients received methimazole starting at 30 mg daily, and ophthalmopathy patients received high-dose intravenous methylprednisolone. The roughly 94 discovery patients were randomly divided into training and test sets at a 7:3 ratio. General study outcomes and caveats: In validation, the model predicted ophthalmopathy progression with about 71% sensitivity and roughly 78% specificity; around twelve predicted patients were CT-confirmed with GO in a median of about 7.1 months. The 13-signature model separated ophthalmopathy from stable hyperthyroidism with around 90% sensitivity and around 81% specificity in cross-validation, and 80%/75% in the test set. No statistical method was used to predetermine the sample size, and group allocation was not hidden from the investigators. Most of the expanded thyroid clonotypes with a frequency above 0.001 were also detected in blood, and it was suggested that the thyroid immune response may be reflected by blood repertoires.

Concerning this clonotype: What this receptor recognizes is not known. No qualities accompany the bases; no much larger clone lies one base away.

Measured from the cysteine to the phenylalanine, the CDR3 is 13 residues long. The DNA shown is the 39-base CDR3, in frame from base 1. V and J are truncated by 6 bases and 2 bases respectively, leaving an intervening sequence of 8 bases. A patient counted as having stable hyperthyroidism if there was no progression to ophthalmopathy within 18 months of follow-up. Patients with hyperthyroidism were aged 18 to 65 years, had been newly diagnosed, and had a disease duration of less than 2 months. Patients were excluded if they had other autoimmune diseases, uncontrolled infections, pregnancy or lactation. Diagnosis was based on clinical symptoms, serum thyroxine, TRAb, thyroid ultrasound and orbital computed tomography. Using Ficoll-Paque density gradient centrifugation, PBMCs were isolated from 9.5 to 10 ml of fresh peripheral blood. Total RNA was extracted using Trizol reagent, and RNA quality was checked on an Agilent 2100 Bioanalyzer.

TCR beta CDR3 regions were amplified from RNA transcripts for repertoire sequencing. A first-round RT-PCR used HTBI primers with the Qiagen OneStep RT-PCR kit, followed by a second-round multiplex PCR, size selection and purification. Libraries were sequenced paired-end with 100 bp reads on an Illumina HiSeq2000. In the paper's pipeline: Reads were processed with SOAPnuke, discarding reads with adapters, uncalled bases, mean Phred below 15, or no exact constant-primer or identifier match. COPE v1.2.5 was used to merge high-quality paired reads. Clonotypes were defined as unique nucleotide sequences and were aligned to IMGT TRB V, D and J references using MiTCR v1.1. The analysis was limited to V-J combinations with a frequency above 0.0001, which together covered 99% to 99.2% of the repertoires. For each V-J combination, a TCR clonal expansion and chaos score was defined as F50 clonal expansion divided by the chaos observed in the TCRdist matrix. Welch's t-statistics and random forest were used to reduce the features to about a dozen V-J combinations, which were then used as input to a naive Bayes classifier. Thyroid-blood repertoire similarity was quantified with the Morisita-Horn index. Through fastp at Q25 and MiXCR, TCRdb rebuilt clones from the public reads, retaining in-frame beta chains. CDR3 protein sequences are deduplicated, and each keeps its most common genes and DNA. TCRdb, not the original authors, processed these V and J calls. This sample gives 400,000 to 450,000 distinct CDR3 sequences in total; roughly 20% of them show up just once. In total, the top ten clones hold roughly 3.2% of the sample.

The clonotype originates from a woman aged 18 to 35 with stable Graves' hyperthyroidism. Donor details come from another sample of the same person, matched by shared clones. Sequences were obtained from peripheral blood. The chain is made from TRBV12-3 or TRBV12-4 and TRBJ1-3; the D gene lacks a confident call. This receptor carries the CDR3 CASSRSAGNTIYF. In nucleotide form, the sequence is TGTGCCAGCAGCCGAAGCGCTGGAAACACCATATATTTT.